These 2 T cell receptor beta chains originate from one sample sequenced in a study of T cells in Graves' hyperthyroidism and ophthalmopathy. TCR beta CDR3 regions were amplified from RNA. In the first-round RT-PCR of the TCR CDR3, the HTBI primer set was used. In TCRdb, the multiplex PCR reads were re-called with MiXCR into one record per CDR3 protein. The sample consists of a few hundred thousand distinct CDR3 sequences, roughly 25% of them appearing once. The sample comprised blood. The receptors stem from a man aged 50 to 59 with Graves' hyperthyroidism.

This clonotype was detected only a few times. The genes are TRBV11-2 and TRBJ2-1; D not certain. V shed 5 bases and J shed 8 bases, with 13 bases lying between them. Germline CDR1 is SGHAT and CDR2 is FQNNGV. This CDR3 spans 13 amino acids. CDR3 sequence reads: CASSRLGTHEQFF. As DNA, the CDR3 is TGTGCCAGCAGCCGCTTGGGTACCCATGAGCAGTTCTTC.

This clonotype was recorded a few times. The gene calls are TRBV29-1 and TRBJ2-7, with 7 bases matching TRBD1. J gave up 2 bases and V 6 bases, and 7 bases lay outside the gene matches. The CDR3 is 13 residues long. The germline V gene encodes CDR1 SQVTM and CDR2 ANQGSEA. In nucleotides, the CDR3 is TGCAGCGTCGTGACAGGGATGACCTACGAGCAGTACTTC. Translated: CSVVTGMTYEQYF.